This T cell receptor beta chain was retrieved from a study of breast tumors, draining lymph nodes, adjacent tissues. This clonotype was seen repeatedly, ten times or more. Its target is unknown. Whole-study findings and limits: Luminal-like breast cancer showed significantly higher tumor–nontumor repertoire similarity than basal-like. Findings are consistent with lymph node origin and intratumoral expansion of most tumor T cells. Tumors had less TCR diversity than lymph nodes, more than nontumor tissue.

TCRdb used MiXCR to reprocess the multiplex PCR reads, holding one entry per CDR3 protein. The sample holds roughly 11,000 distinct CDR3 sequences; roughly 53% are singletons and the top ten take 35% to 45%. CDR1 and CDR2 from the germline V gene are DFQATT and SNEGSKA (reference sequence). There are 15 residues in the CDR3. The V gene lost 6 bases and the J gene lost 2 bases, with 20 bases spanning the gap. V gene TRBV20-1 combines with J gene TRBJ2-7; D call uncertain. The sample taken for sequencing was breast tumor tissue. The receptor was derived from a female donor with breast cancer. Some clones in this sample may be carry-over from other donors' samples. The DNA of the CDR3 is TGCAGTGCCACCGCTCGGGCTCTCGGCCCCTACGAGCAGTACTTC. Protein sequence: CSATARALGPYEQYF.